The 32 T cell receptor beta chains in this list originate from one sample, sequenced in a study of T cells in Graves' hyperthyroidism and ophthalmopathy. Amplified TCR beta CDR3 regions derived from RNA transcripts. The HTBI set primed first-round TCR CDR3 RT-PCR. TCRdb fed the multiplex PCR reads into MiXCR, producing one record per CDR3 protein. Of a few hundred thousand distinct CDR3 sequences in the sample, about 45% were seen once. The specimen sequenced was peripheral blood or thyroid tissue (not recorded which). Every receptor here comes from a woman between 18 and 29 years old with Graves' hyperthyroidism.

This clonotype appeared a single time. At one end, the junction sequence differs from germline, possibly due to a read error. V and J are TRBV2 and TRBJ2-2; 7 nucleotides agree with TRBD2. CDR3 length: 15 residues. CDR1 and CDR2 (germline): SNHLY, FYNNEI. The CDR3, as DNA: TGTGCCAGCAGTGAGGTCAGCGGGAACACCGGGGAGCTGTCTTTT. Protein: CASSEVSGNTGELSF.

This clonotype was seen just once. The chain employs TRBV6-5 and TRBJ2-7; 12 positions agree with TRBD2. Germline V gene data show CDR1 as MNHEY and CDR2 as SVGAGI. The CDR3 runs to 14 residues. The trim removed 7 bases at V and 4 bases at J, leaving 5 bases unmatched. The CDR3 loop reads CASNPTSGSYEQYF. For the CDR3, the DNA is TGTGCCAGCAACCCGACTAGCGGGAGTTACGAGCAGTACTTC.

This clonotype was detected ten times or more. The rearrangement joins TRBV19 to TRBJ1-1; no firm D call. Germline V gene lookup returns CDR1 LNHDA and CDR2 SQIVND (reference sequence). Trimming left V 3 bases short and J 1 base short, with 9 bases between. The CDR3 loop spans 14 amino acids. As DNA, the CDR3 is TGTGCCAGTAGTATTGGGATTCCGAACACTGAAGCTTTCTTT. Its protein product is CASSIGIPNTEAFF. Complete variable domain (other parts from reference TRBV19 and TRBJ1-1): DGGITQSPKYLFRKEGQNVTLSCEQNLNHDAMYWYRQDPGQGLRLIYYSQIVNDFQKGDIAEGYSVSREKKESFPLTVTSAQKNPTAFYLCASSIGIPNTEAFFGQGTRLTVV.

Many counts were recorded for this clonotype. The genes are TRBV6-2 or TRBV6-3 and TRBJ2-3, with D uncertain. V was trimmed by 5 bases and J by 2 bases, leaving 2 bases between them. This CDR3 spans 11 amino acids. Germline CDR1 is MNHEY and CDR2 is SVGEGT. The CDR3 loop reads CASSTTDTQYF. The CDR3, as DNA: TGTGCCAGCAGTACCACAGATACGCAGTATTTT.

V and J are TRBV11-3 and TRBJ1-6; TRBD1 agrees at 10 bases. CDR1 SGHNT and CDR2 YENEEA come from the germline V gene. The ends lost 8 bases at V and 6 bases at J; junction bases unmatched: 19. The CDR3 extends over 19 amino acids. This CDR3 reads CASSPDAPGTGAVNSPLHF. The CDR3 DNA sequence: TGTGCCAGCTCACCAGATGCACCCGGGACAGGGGCGGTTAATTCACCCCTCCACTTT.

The V gene is TRBV12-3 or TRBV12-4, the J gene TRBJ2-6; 9 nucleotides agree with TRBD2. V lost 5 bases and J lost 4; bases outside the gene matches: 6. CDR3 length: 16 residues. In DNA form, the CDR3 reads TGTGCCAGCAGTGACTATAGCGGGAGAGGGGCCAACGTCCTGACTTTC. Protein product: CASSDYSGRGANVLTF.

In the case of this clonotype: One base away lies a much larger clone, so this may be a sequencing read error. The chain couples TRBV10-3 to TRBJ1-2; unclear D gene. Trimming took off 5 bases at V and 2 bases at J, with 9 bases between the two ends. The germline CDR1 and CDR2 sequences are ENHRY and SYGVKD. This CDR3 comprises 13 residues. DNA of the CDR3: TGTGCCATCAGTTTCAGGCGGAACTATGGCTACACCTTC. This encodes CAISFRRNYGYTF.

This clonotype was counted at least ten times. This rearrangement joins TRBV20-1 to TRBJ1-5; D gene unclear. V was clipped by 6 bases and J by 4 bases, with 10 bases between them. Germline CDR1 is DFQATT and CDR2 is SNEGSKA (reference sequence). The CDR3 runs 12 residues. The CDR3 loop is CSASEINQPQHF. The CDR3 nucleotides are TGCAGTGCCTCAGAGATTAATCAGCCCCAGCATTTT.

This chain connects TRBV20-1 to TRBJ2-7, with TRBD2 identical over 12 bases. The CDR3 covers 15 residues. From germline, CDR1 is DFQATT and CDR2 SNEGSKA (reference sequence). V dropped 5 bases and J dropped 7; count of bases not matched to a gene: 12. The CDR3 bases are TGCAGTGCTCCTGAGACTAGCGGGAGTACTGATGAGCAGTACTTC. It encodes CSAPETSGSTDEQYF.

As regards this clonotype: One base away lies a much larger clone, so this may be a sequencing read error. J is TRBJ2-7 and V is TRBV4-1; perhaps TRBD1 as D (6 bases). The V end lost 1 base, the J end lost 0 bases, and 16 bases lay between the germline ends. This CDR3 spans 17 amino acids. The V gene's germline CDR1 is MGHRA and CDR2 YSYEKL. The CDR3 sequence: CASSQALGAGYSYEQYF. The DNA for the CDR3 is TGCGCCAGCAGCCAAGCCCTGGGGGCAGGATACTCCTACGAGCAGTACTTC.

J is TRBJ2-5 and V is TRBV5-4, with 9 bases identical to TRBD2. The J call is doubtful: the DNA matches TRBJ2-1 better. The CDR3 sequence is 17 residues long. Germline values: CDR1 SGHNT, CDR2 YYREEE (reference sequence). The CDR3 spells CASSGRSGGRAYNEQFF. CDR3 coding DNA: TGTGCCAGCAGCGGACGATCGGGCGGGAGGGCCTACAATGAGCAGTTCTTC.

CDR3 region: CASNPRLGINQPQHF. In DNA, the CDR3 is TGTGCCAGCAATCCGCGCCTAGGGATCAATCAGCCCCAGCATTTT. The J gene is TRBJ1-5, the V gene TRBV2; no clear D. Germline V gene lookup returns CDR1 SNHLY and CDR2 FYNNEI. V gave up 7 bases and J gave up 3 bases, with 16 bases separating them. CDR3 length equals 15 residues. Full variable domain (outside the CDR3, taken from reference TRBV2 and TRBJ1-5): EPEVTQTPSHQVTQMGQEVILRCVPISNHLYFYWYRQILGQKVEFLVSFYNNEISEKSEIFDDQFSVERPDGSNFTLKIRSTKLEDSAMYFCASNPRLGINQPQHFGDGTRLSIL.

The chain couples TRBV7-9 to TRBJ2-1; 14 bases line up with TRBD2. CDR3 length: 16 residues. Germline assignment: CDR1 SEHNR and CDR2 FQNEAQ (reference sequence). J was trimmed by 4 bases and V by 3 bases; bases with no gene match: 2. CDR3 protein: CASSLGLAGEYNEQFF. The CDR3 DNA sequence: TGTGCCAGCAGCTTGGGACTAGCGGGAGAGTACAATGAGCAGTTCTTC. The full variable domain, rest sourced from reference TRBV7-9 and TRBJ2-1, is DTGVSQNPRHKITKRGQNVTFRCDPISEHNRLYWYRQTLGQGPEFLTYFQNEAQLEKSRLLSDRFSAERPKGSFSTLEIQRTEQGDSAMYLCASSLGLAGEYNEQFFGPGTRLTVL.

In its sample, this clonotype was seen many times. V and J are TRBV20-1 and TRBJ1-5; D call uncertain. This CDR3 is 14 amino acids long. With 3 bases removed from V and 7 bases from J, the gap between germline ends came to 16 bases. CDR1 DFQATT and CDR2 SNEGSKA come from the germline V gene (reference sequence). The CDR3 region has the DNA TGCAGTGCTAGTGGGATCTCGGGCCGGCAGCCCCAGCATTTT. Translation gives CSASGISGRQPQHF.

This clonotype was found many times. This CDR3 is CASSRPGDSSYEQYF. DNA of the CDR3: TGTGCCAGCAGTAGACCCGGTGACAGCTCCTACGAGCAGTACTTC. The chain links TRBV6-5 to TRBJ2-7, with D possibly TRBD1 on 5 matching bases. The V and J ends lost 5 bases and 0 bases respectively, with 14 bases between them. CDR3 length equals 15 residues. Germline CDR1 reads MNHEY; CDR2 reads SVGAGI.

Notes on this clonotype: A much larger clone lies a single base off, so this may be a read error. V gene TRBV20-1 combines with J gene TRBJ1-4; 7 positions match TRBD1. The CDR3 extends over 14 amino acids. After removal of 4 bases from V and 4 bases from J, the junction contained 6 bases not matched to a gene. The germline V gene has CDR1 DFQATT and CDR2 SNEGSKA (reference sequence). The CDR3 region has the DNA TGCAGTGCTAAGTCAGGGGGAAATAATGAAAAACTGTTTTTT. Protein product: CSAKSGGNNEKLFF.

Concerning this clonotype itself: This may be a read error, as it is one base from a much larger clone. CDR3: CACSHRQHSNQPQHF. Here the CDR3 DNA reads TGTGCCTGCAGCCATCGACAGCATAGCAATCAGCCCCAGCATTTT. The chain links TRBV5-5 to TRBJ1-5, with D possibly TRBD1 on 5 matching bases. From germline, CDR1 is SGHKS and CDR2 YYEKEE (reference sequence). The CDR3 runs to 15 residues. Based on the CDR3 plus reference TRBV5-5 and TRBJ1-5, the full variable domain is DAGVTQSPTHLIKTRGQQVTLRCSPISGHKSVSWYQQVLGQGPQFIFQYYEKEERGRGNFPDRFSARQFPNYSSELNVNALLLGDSALYLCACSHRQHSNQPQHFGDGTRLSIL.

This clonotype has a handful of counts. This chain links TRBV5-6 with TRBJ2-7, with D possibly matching TRBD1 (7 bases). The length of the CDR3 is 14 residues. V lost 9 bases to trimming and J lost 3 bases, with 19 bases between them. The V gene's germline CDR1 is SGHDT and CDR2 YYEEEE. The CDR3 DNA reads TGTGCCACTCCAGGGGGGTGGGAAAGCTACGAGCAGTACTTC. Translated: CATPGGWESYEQYF.

This sequence joins TRBV29-1 and TRBJ1-1, with D possibly TRBD1 on 5 matching bases. V lost 6 bases, J lost 5 bases, and 28 bases lay in between. Germline CDR1 and CDR2: SQVTM and ANQGSEA. The CDR3 spans 17 residues. The CDR3 loop reads CSVIGPGGREGETEAFF. CDR3 nucleotides: TGCAGCGTCATCGGGCCCGGAGGCAGGGAAGGGGAAACTGAAGCTTTCTTT.

This sequence joins TRBV5-6 and TRBJ2-5, with D hard to call. CDR3 length: 10 amino acids. The V end lost 4 bases, the J end lost 7 bases, and 5 bases lay between the germline ends. Germline assignment: CDR1 SGHDT and CDR2 YYEEEE. CDR3 protein: CASSKGTQYF. As DNA, the CDR3 is TGTGCCAGCAGCAAAGGGACCCAGTACTTC. The variable domain in full, with the rest retrieved from reference TRBV5-6 and TRBJ2-5, is DAGVTQSPTHLIKTRGQQVTLRCSPKSGHDTVSWYQQALGQGPQFIFQYYEEEERQRGNFPDRFSGHQFPNYSSELNVNALLLGDSALYLCASSKGTQYFGPGTRLLVL.

As regards this clonotype: This sequence may be a read error, since a much larger clone differs from it by one base. This chain links TRBV20-1 with TRBJ2-7; TRBD2 matches at 10 bases. Germline values: CDR1 DFQATT, CDR2 SNEGSKA (reference sequence). The CDR3 is 15 residues long. DNA of the CDR3: TGCAGTGCTGGAGATTATAGCGGGAGGTTGTACGAGCAGTACTTC. Residues: CSAGDYSGRLYEQYF.

This rearrangement joins TRBV7-8 to TRBJ1-4; TRBD1 matches at 11 bases. Per germline, CDR1 SGHVS and CDR2 FQNEAQ. With 2 bases clipped from V and 2 bases from J, the junction kept 4 bases outside the gene matches. The CDR3 is 17 amino acids. The chain's CDR3 is CASSLRGQGATNEKLFF. The CDR3 nucleotides are TGTGCCAGCAGCTTAAGAGGACAGGGGGCGACTAATGAAAAACTGTTTTTT.

The gene calls are TRBV5-4 and TRBJ1-6, with D tentatively TRBD1 (5 bases). Trimming shortened V by 3 bases and J by 1 base, and 14 bases separated the two germline ends. From germline, CDR1 is SGHNT and CDR2 YYREEE (reference sequence). The CDR3 contains 17 residues. CDR3 sequence reads: CASSSGGAGSYNSPLHF. The CDR3 bases are TGTGCCAGCAGCTCTGGCGGGGCAGGGTCCTATAATTCACCCCTCCACTTT.

This clonotype was recorded at least ten times. The chain combines TRBV12-3 or TRBV12-4 with TRBJ1-1; 9 bases agree with TRBD1. The CDR3 runs to 15 residues. After removal of 4 bases from V and 4 bases from J, the junction contained 7 bases not matched to a gene. CDR3 amino acids: CASSSQTGGFTEAFF. DNA for the CDR3: TGTGCCAGCAGTTCTCAAACAGGGGGCTTCACTGAAGCTTTCTTT.

This clonotype has ten or more counts. The J gene is TRBJ1-6, the V gene TRBV19; 8 positions agree with TRBD1. Germline trimming cut 10 bases from V and 7 bases from J; bases unmatched to any gene: 9. The germline CDR1 and CDR2 sequences are LNHDA and SQIVND (reference sequence). This CDR3 contains 14 residues. In DNA, the CDR3 is TGTGCCACACAGCAGGGGGCGCAGAATTCACCCCTCCACTTT. As protein: CATQQGAQNSPLHF.

The chain recombines TRBV11-3 with TRBJ2-3; TRBD1 matches 7 bases. CDR1 is SGHNT and CDR2 is YENEEA in the germline V gene. Trimming cost V 6 bases and J 6 bases; bases outside gene matches: 6. The CDR3 totals 13 residues. CDR3 sequence: CASSKGTDDTQYF. The CDR3 DNA reads TGTGCCAGCAGTAAGGGGACAGATGATACGCAGTATTTT.

Of note for this clonotype: This may come from a read error, since a much larger clone is one base off. The V call is TRBV11-2, the J call TRBJ2-5; no clear D. Germline V lookup: CDR1 SGHAT, CDR2 FQNNGV. The CDR3 covers 13 residues. In DNA form, the CDR3 reads TGTGCCAACAGCTTAGTAGTTCAAGAGACCCAGTACTTC. Encoded protein: CANSLVVQETQYF.

V gene TRBV29-1 combines with J gene TRBJ2-2; 8 nucleotides agree with TRBD2. CDR1 is SQVTM, CDR2 ANQGSEA, per germline. Trimming at V came to 7 bases and at J to 5 bases, leaving 6 bases not matched to a gene. This CDR3 has 13 amino acids. CDR3 coding DNA: TGCAGCGGACAGCGGGGGAATACCGGGGAGCTGTTTTTT. Translating gives CSGQRGNTGELFF.

This chain joins TRBV7-9 and TRBJ2-7; 11 bases map to TRBD2. Germline assignment: CDR1 SEHNR and CDR2 FQNEAQ (reference sequence). This CDR3 is 15 amino acids long. With 4 bases clipped from V and 7 bases from J, the junction kept 9 bases outside the gene matches. CDR3 in amino acids: CASSYSGRGRGEQYF. In DNA, the CDR3 is TGTGCCAGCAGCTATAGCGGGAGGGGCCGTGGGGAGCAGTACTTC.

This clonotype was detected only once. The rearrangement links TRBV20-1 to TRBJ1-5; D call uncertain. Per the germline V gene, CDR1 is DFQATT and CDR2 is SNEGSKA (reference sequence). Trimming removed 6 bases at V and 6 bases at J, with 15 bases between. The CDR3 extends over 13 amino acids. The CDR3 sequence is CSAETDVSQPQHF. The CDR3 coding sequence is TGCAGTGCGGAAACGGACGTGAGTCAGCCCCAGCATTTT.

This clonotype appeared many times. The chain employs TRBV6-5 and TRBJ2-7, with 14 bases that match TRBD2. With 8 bases clipped from V and 3 bases from J, the junction kept 3 bases outside the gene matches. Germline V gene data show CDR1 as MNHEY and CDR2 as SVGAGI. The CDR3 sequence is 14 residues long. The CDR3 nucleotides are TGTGCCAGCGCCGGGACTAGCGGGGGCTACGAGCAGTACTTC. As protein: CASAGTSGGYEQYF.

The chain joins TRBV29-1 to TRBJ1-1; D gene unclear. V was clipped by 4 bases and J by 7 bases, with 22 bases between them. This CDR3 spans 15 amino acids. Germline V gives CDR1 SQVTM, CDR2 ANQGSEA. The CDR3 nucleotides are TGCAGCGTTGGGATTAGCGGGGTCGGGTACAATGAAGCTTTCTTT. Its protein is CSVGISGVGYNEAFF.